The 30 T cell receptor beta chains reported below all come from one sample, sequenced in a study of early T cells in non-severe SARS-CoV-2 infection (dated by TCRdb to 2020 to 2022). The library was prepared using 5' RACE. Instrument used: NextSeq 500. TCRdb cleaned the public reads at Q25 with fastp, built clones with MiXCR and kept in-frame beta chains. One record per CDR3 amino acid sequence lists the most common genes and DNA. The sample has around 57,000 distinct CDR3 sequences on record, about 5.9% of them singletons. Over 3.5% of the sample goes to the ten largest clones. Sequencing was carried out using whole blood. These receptors were obtained from an adult who was a healthcare worker with PCR-confirmed SARS-CoV-2 infection or an uninfected control (not recorded which).

This clonotype was recorded many times. The rearrangement joins TRBV20-1 to TRBJ1-6; no definite D call. Germline loops: CDR1 DFQATT, CDR2 SNEGSKA (reference sequence). This CDR3 contains 13 residues. V was shortened by 3 bases and J by 5 bases, with 8 bases between the two germline ends. The CDR3 bases are TGCAGTGCTAGCCGCTCTGATAATTCACCCCTCCACTTT. Translating it yields CSASRSDNSPLHF.

This clonotype has ten or more counts. The rearrangement uses TRBV18 and TRBJ1-1; 7 bases line up with TRBD1. V lost 4 bases, J lost 2 bases, and 4 bases stayed unmatched. This CDR3 spans 14 amino acids. CDR1 and CDR2 (germline): KGHSH, LQKENI. The CDR3 region is CASSHDRANTEAFF. CDR3 sequence (DNA): TGTGCCAGCTCACACGACAGGGCCAACACTGAAGCTTTCTTT.

The chain employs TRBV6-5 and TRBJ2-7; D perhaps matches TRBD1 (5 bases). The CDR3 runs 14 residues. V was shortened by 8 bases and J by 5 bases, with 19 bases between the two germline ends. The germline V gene has CDR1 MNHEY and CDR2 SVGAGI. CDR3 DNA: TGTGCCAGCTCGTTTACAGGTGCCGCTAACGAGCAGTACTTC. As protein: CASSFTGAANEQYF.

This clonotype came up many times. The genes are TRBV24-1 and TRBJ2-3, with unresolved D. CDR1 is KGHDR, CDR2 SFDVKD, per germline. V lost 0 bases and J 0 bases, leaving 9 bases between the germline ends. The CDR3 sequence is 16 residues long. CDR3 protein: CATSDLISQSTDTQYF. CDR3 sequence (DNA): TGTGCCACCAGTGATTTGATCAGCCAGAGCACAGATACGCAGTATTTT.

The J gene is TRBJ2-3, the V gene TRBV5-4; TRBD1 agrees at 7 bases. Germline lookup yields CDR1 SGHNT and CDR2 YYREEE (reference sequence). The CDR3 loop spans 14 amino acids. With 7 bases clipped from V and 5 bases from J, the junction kept 10 bases outside the gene matches. CDR3 DNA sequence: TGTGCCAGCCGTACGGACAGGAACGGAGATACGCAGTATTTT. It translates to CASRTDRNGDTQYF.

This clonotype has more than one count but fewer than ten. The gene calls are TRBV7-9 and TRBJ2-1; 12 bases fit TRBD2. Germline trimming cut 5 bases from V and 2 bases from J; bases unmatched to any gene: 4. Germline CDR1 is SEHNR and CDR2 is FQNEAQ (reference sequence). The CDR3 covers 16 residues. CDR3: CASSQTSGGAYNEQFF. In DNA, the CDR3 is TGTGCCAGCAGCCAGACTAGCGGGGGTGCCTACAATGAGCAGTTCTTC.

In its sample, this clonotype was seen a few times. The chain has TRBV2 and TRBJ2-6; D is perhaps TRBD1 (6 bases). CDR3 length equals 17 residues. V lost 4 bases and J 0 bases, leaving 13 bases between the germline ends. Germline CDR1 is SNHLY and CDR2 is FYNNEI. The CDR3 DNA reads as TGTGCCAGCAGTGGCCAGGGGATTAACTCTGGGGCCAACGTCCTGACTTTC. Translation: CASSGQGINSGANVLTF.

This clonotype was seen repeatedly, ten times or more. The V and J genes are TRBV6-5 and TRBJ1-5, with 8 bases fitting TRBD1. V shed 6 bases, J shed 1 base, and the junction held 5 bases outside the gene matches. The CDR3 is 15 residues long. Per germline, CDR1 MNHEY and CDR2 SVGAGI. CDR3 sequence reads: CASSPDRGSNQPQHF. The CDR3 nucleotides read TGTGCCAGCAGCCCAGACAGGGGCAGCAATCAGCCCCAGCATTTT.

This clonotype has ten or more counts. This chain links TRBV6-5 with TRBJ2-1; 7 bases line up with TRBD2. Unmatched junction bases numbered 16, after V lost 8 bases and J lost 9 bases. The CDR3 is 15 amino acids. CDR1 and CDR2 from the germline V gene are MNHEY and SVGAGI. CDR3 in DNA: TGTGCCAGCGGGGGGGGTCCAGCCGTGGACGGTGAGCAGTTCTTC. It translates to CASGGGPAVDGEQFF.

This clonotype showed up many times. This chain joins TRBV28 and TRBJ1-2; D is unresolved. The CDR3 runs to 14 residues. Trimming cost V 5 bases and J 6 bases, with 16 bases left between them. The germline V gene has CDR1 MDHEN and CDR2 SYDVKM. CDR3 sequence reads: CASSRVYSDNGYTF. In DNA, the CDR3 is TGTGCCAGCAGTCGCGTGTACAGCGATAATGGCTACACCTTC.

Many counts were recorded for this clonotype. This chain connects TRBV29-1 to TRBJ2-1; tentatively, D is TRBD1 (5 bases). Trimming left V 7 bases short and J 0 bases short, with 13 bases between. CDR3 length equals 14 residues. CDR1 is SQVTM and CDR2 is ANQGSEA in the germline V gene. The CDR3 spells CSATAPSSYNEQFF. Here the CDR3 DNA reads TGCAGCGCGACAGCGCCCAGCTCCTACAATGAGCAGTTCTTC.

By share, this clonotype counts as medium-sized. The chain is built from TRBV20-1 and TRBJ2-5, with no clear D. The CDR3 loop spans 12 amino acids. V lost 6 bases to trimming and J lost 2 bases, with 10 bases between them. CDR1 and CDR2 from the germline V gene are DFQATT and SNEGSKA (reference sequence). The CDR3 DNA reads TGCAGTGCCAAACGCCAGCAAGAGACCCAGTACTTC. It yields the protein CSAKRQQETQYF.

This clonotype has at least ten counts. The rearrangement links TRBV27 to TRBJ2-7, with 12 positions matching TRBD1. Germline V lookup: CDR1 MNHEY, CDR2 SMNVEV (reference sequence). Trimming removed 6 bases from V and 7 bases from J; junction bases left unmatched: 13. CDR3 length: 16 residues. The DNA for the CDR3 is TGTGCCAGCAGACTCAGCGGGACAGGGGGCGTGAGGGAGCAGTACTTC. Amino acid sequence: CASRLSGTGGVREQYF.

This clonotype was picked up many times. The chain carries TRBV29-1 and TRBJ2-3; D is possibly TRBD2 (7 bases). The ends were cut back, 8 bases at V and 11 bases at J, with 20 bases in the middle. Germline V lookup: CDR1 SQVTM, CDR2 ANQGSEA. This CDR3 is 12 amino acids long. CDR3 amino acids: CSITEGGQGQYF. CDR3 coding DNA: TGCAGCATTACAGAGGGGGGGCAGGGGCAGTATTTT.

This clonotype showed up many times. The chain uses TRBV19 and TRBJ2-1, with D unclear. The germline V gene encodes CDR1 LNHDA and CDR2 SQIVND (reference sequence). The V and J ends lost 4 bases and 7 bases respectively, with 17 bases between them. The CDR3 has 15 residues. CDR3 loop: CASSRSGPSINEQFF. CDR3 coding DNA: TGTGCCAGTAGTAGGTCTGGCCCGTCGATAAATGAGCAGTTCTTC.

The chain uses TRBV20-1 and TRBJ1-2, with TRBD1 identical over 8 bases. V was clipped by 3 bases and J by 4 bases; unmatched bases: 4. This CDR3 has 13 amino acids. Germline CDR1 reads DFQATT; CDR2 reads SNEGSKA (reference sequence). The CDR3 sequence is CSARIRGLYGYTF. The CDR3 DNA follows: TGCAGTGCTAGGATCAGGGGGCTCTATGGCTACACCTTC.

The chain links TRBV6-1 to TRBJ1-1; 8 nucleotides match TRBD1. This CDR3 has 13 residues. With 3 bases clipped from V and 4 bases from J, the junction kept 1 base outside the gene matches. The germline gives CDR1 MNHNS, CDR2 SASEGT. The CDR3 loop reads CASSEDRATEAFF. The CDR3 DNA reads TGTGCCAGCAGTGAGGACAGGGCCACTGAAGCTTTCTTT.

V gene TRBV6-5 combines with J gene TRBJ1-4; possibly TRBD1 for D (5 bases). Between the trimmed V and J ends, which lost 2 bases and 8 bases, there was a span of 18 bases. The CDR3 has 16 residues. Germline-derived CDR1 and CDR2 are MNHEY and SVGAGI. CDR3 sequence reads: CASSYGGTFKSEKLFF. DNA for the CDR3: TGTGCCAGCAGTTACGGGGGGACCTTCAAATCCGAAAAACTGTTTTTT.

This clonotype was seen ten or more times. This sequence joins TRBV6-2 or TRBV6-3 and TRBJ2-7; D is perhaps TRBD2 (5 bases). Per germline, CDR1 MNHEY and CDR2 SVGEGT. This CDR3 is built from 11 residues. V was shortened by 4 bases and J by 5 bases, with 6 bases between the two germline ends. CDR3 residues: CASSSGNEQYF. Written as DNA, the CDR3 is TGTGCCAGCAGTTCGGGGAACGAGCAGTACTTC.

In its sample, this clonotype was seen a few times. The chain uses TRBV2 and TRBJ2-7; no clear D. CDR3 length equals 10 residues. Germline V gives CDR1 SNHLY, CDR2 FYNNEI. V lost 1 base to trimming and J lost 9 bases, with 4 bases between them. CDR3: CASSEVRQYF. The CDR3 DNA reads TGTGCCAGCAGTGAAGTGAGGCAGTACTTC. Together with reference TRBV2 and TRBJ2-7, the CDR3 gives the full variable domain: EPEVTQTPSHQVTQMGQEVILRCVPISNHLYFYWYRQILGQKVEFLVSFYNNEISEKSEIFDDQFSVERPDGSNFTLKIRSTKLEDSAMYFCASSEVRQYFGPGTRLTVT.

This clonotype appeared a few times. The rearrangement links TRBV3-1 to TRBJ2-1, with TRBD2 matching over 7 bases. Germline CDR1 LGHDT, CDR2 YNNKEL (reference sequence). The CDR3 runs 16 residues. The J segment lost 2 bases and the V segment lost 4 bases, leaving 8 bases of the junction unmatched. CDR3 loop: CASSPGAGDPYNEQFF. In DNA form, the CDR3 reads TGTGCCAGCAGCCCAGGTGCGGGGGACCCCTACAATGAGCAGTTCTTC.

This clonotype was seen repeatedly, ten times or more. This sequence joins TRBV9 and TRBJ2-2, with D uncertain. The CDR3 loop spans 13 amino acids. Trimming pared 0 bases from V and 5 bases from J, leaving 5 bases between. Germline CDR1 and CDR2: SGDLS and YYNGEE. The CDR3 region has the DNA TGTGCCAGCAGCGTAGTGTCGACCGGGGAGCTGTTTTTT. This encodes CASSVVSTGELFF.

This clonotype was counted at least ten times. The chain couples TRBV2 to TRBJ2-7; 9 positions agree with TRBD1. Germline lookup yields CDR1 SNHLY and CDR2 FYNNEI. The CDR3 consists of 13 residues. Unmatched junction bases numbered 7, after V lost 6 bases and J lost 7 bases. The CDR3 bases are TGTGCCAGCAGGGGACAGGGCTCGGGAGAGCAGTACTTC. Residues: CASRGQGSGEQYF.

This clonotype was counted only a few times. V is TRBV5-1 and J is TRBJ2-3; D remains unclear. The CDR3 runs to 14 residues. Trimming took off 0 bases at V and 2 bases at J, with 7 bases between the two ends. The germline V gene has CDR1 SGHRS and CDR2 YFSETQ. DNA for the CDR3: TGCGCCAGCAGCTTGGATAAGTTCACAGATACGCAGTATTTT. Translating it yields CASSLDKFTDTQYF.

Ten or more counts support this clonotype. The genes are TRBV27 and TRBJ2-1, with D perhaps given as TRBD1 or TRBD2 (6 bases each). The V and J ends lost 4 bases and 7 bases respectively, with 23 bases between them. From germline, CDR1 is MNHEY and CDR2 SMNVEV (reference sequence). The CDR3 runs to 17 residues. The CDR3 reads CASSSLPPVTRGNEQFF. CDR3 nucleotide sequence: TGTGCCAGCAGTTCCCTCCCCCCGGTGACTAGGGGGAATGAGCAGTTCTTC.

This chain links TRBV20-1 with TRBJ2-2, with 8 bases aligning to TRBD2. The germline CDR1 and CDR2 sequences are DFQATT and SNEGSKA (reference sequence). Germline trimming cut 5 bases from V and 4 bases from J; bases unmatched to any gene: 3. The CDR3 sequence is 13 residues long. CDR3 sequence reads: CSAGAGVTGELFF. DNA of the CDR3: TGCAGTGCTGGAGCGGGGGTCACCGGGGAGCTGTTTTTT.

Only a few counts were recorded for this clonotype. The rearrangement uses TRBV5-4 and TRBJ2-1; D perhaps matches TRBD2 (6 bases). V was cut by 0 bases and J by 5 bases, with 9 bases left in between. The germline V gene has CDR1 SGHNT and CDR2 YYREEE (reference sequence). This CDR3 is 14 amino acids long. The CDR3 region is CASSLVGGNNEQFF. The CDR3 region has the DNA TGTGCCAGCAGCTTGGTGGGGGGAAACAATGAGCAGTTCTTC.

The CDR3 protein is CASSKTGAVYGYTF. In DNA, the CDR3 is TGTGCCAGCAGTAAGACAGGGGCGGTTTATGGCTACACCTTC. The chain joins TRBV12-3 or TRBV12-4 to TRBJ1-2, with 8 bases fitting TRBD1. Unmatched junction bases numbered 7, after V lost 5 bases and J lost 5 bases. The CDR3 has 14 residues.

This clonotype was found a few times. The chain links TRBV11-2 to TRBJ2-1; no reliable D call. Germline V gene lookup returns CDR1 SGHAT and CDR2 FQNNGV. The V gene lost 1 base and the J gene lost 8 bases, with 9 bases spanning the gap. This CDR3 spans 13 amino acids. The CDR3 here is CASSLAFPYEQFF. The CDR3 DNA reads TGTGCCAGCAGCTTAGCCTTTCCTTATGAGCAGTTCTTC.

This clonotype occurred a few times. The chain is built from TRBV7-2 and TRBJ1-2; D is undetermined. CDR1 is SGHTA and CDR2 is FQGNSA in the germline V gene. This CDR3 has 13 residues. The germline V and J ends were trimmed by 0 bases and 12 bases, with 14 bases remaining between them. The CDR3 DNA sequence: TGTGCCAGCAGCTTAGCAATTGAGGGTTATCACACCTTC. Protein: CASSLAIEGYHTF.